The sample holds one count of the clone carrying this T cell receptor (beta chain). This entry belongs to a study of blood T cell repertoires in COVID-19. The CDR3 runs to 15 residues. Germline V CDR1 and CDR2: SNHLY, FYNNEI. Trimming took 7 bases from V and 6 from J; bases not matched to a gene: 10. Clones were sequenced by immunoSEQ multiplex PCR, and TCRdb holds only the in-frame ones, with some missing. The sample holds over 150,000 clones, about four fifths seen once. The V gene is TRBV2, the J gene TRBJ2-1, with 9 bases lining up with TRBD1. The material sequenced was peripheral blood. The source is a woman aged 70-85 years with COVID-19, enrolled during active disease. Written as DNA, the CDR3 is TGTGCCAGCAATTACCATGGGACAGGGTTCAATGAGCAGTTCTTC. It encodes CASNYHGTGFNEQFF.